This T cell receptor (beta chain) was captured by sequencing in a study of siplizumab effects on memory and regulatory T cells. Study results and caveats: Poor capture below about 10^-5 frequency left most alloreactive clones unmapped to unstimulated subsets. Siplizumab significantly reduced alloreactive sequences traceable to unstimulated CD4+ memory cells.

V lost 8 bases to trimming and J lost 4 bases, with 9 bases between them. Per germline, CDR1 ENHRY and CDR2 SYGVKD. There are 12 residues in the CDR3. Produced via immunoSEQ multiplex PCR; TCRdb's table is partial and in-frame only. This sample has about 120,000 clones, with approximately 92% found just once. As regards this clone: Its antigen is as yet unknown.

The sequenced material came from non-Treg CD4+ T cells sorted from blood. The J gene is TRBJ1-3, the V gene TRBV10-3; D not certain. This TCR was sampled from a human donor in good health. CDR3 DNA sequence: TGTGCCATCGAGGGATCCGGAAACACCATATATTTT. Protein sequence: CAIEGSGNTIYF.